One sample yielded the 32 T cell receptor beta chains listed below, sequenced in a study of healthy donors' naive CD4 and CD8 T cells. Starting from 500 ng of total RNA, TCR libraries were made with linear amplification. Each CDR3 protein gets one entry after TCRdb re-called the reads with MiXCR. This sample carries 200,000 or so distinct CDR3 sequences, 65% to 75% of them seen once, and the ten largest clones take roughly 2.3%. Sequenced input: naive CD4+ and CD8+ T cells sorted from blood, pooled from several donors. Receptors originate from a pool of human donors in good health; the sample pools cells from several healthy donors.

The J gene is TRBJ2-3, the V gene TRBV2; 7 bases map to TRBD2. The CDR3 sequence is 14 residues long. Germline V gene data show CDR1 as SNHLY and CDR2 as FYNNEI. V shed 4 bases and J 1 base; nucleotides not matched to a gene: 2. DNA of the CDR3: TGTGCCAGCAGTGGACTAGCCGGCACAGATACGCAGTATTTT. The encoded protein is CASSGLAGTDTQYF.

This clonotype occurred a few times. CDR3 loop: CASRSPRTATSVGTYEQYF. The CDR3 DNA follows: TGTGCCAGCAGGTCACCGAGGACAGCAACTAGCGTAGGAACCTACGAGCAGTACTTC. This chain connects TRBV6-5 to TRBJ2-7; tentative D call: TRBD2 (7 bases). The length of the CDR3 is 19 residues. Trimming removed 6 bases at V and 2 bases at J, with 29 bases between. CDR1 and CDR2 (germline): MNHEY, SVGAGI.

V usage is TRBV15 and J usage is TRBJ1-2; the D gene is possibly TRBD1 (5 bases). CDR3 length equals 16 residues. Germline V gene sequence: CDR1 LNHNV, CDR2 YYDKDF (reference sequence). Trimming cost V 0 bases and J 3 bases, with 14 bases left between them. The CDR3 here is CATSRERIGGDYGYTF. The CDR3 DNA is TGTGCCACCAGCAGAGAAAGGATCGGGGGTGACTATGGCTACACCTTC.

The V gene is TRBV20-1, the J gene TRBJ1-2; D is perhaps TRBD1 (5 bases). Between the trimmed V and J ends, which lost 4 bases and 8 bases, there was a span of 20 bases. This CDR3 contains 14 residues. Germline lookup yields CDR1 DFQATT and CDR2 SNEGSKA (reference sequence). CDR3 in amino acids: CSAKNPGSGGGYTF. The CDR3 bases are TGCAGTGCTAAGAACCCAGGGTCTGGCGGAGGCTACACCTTC.

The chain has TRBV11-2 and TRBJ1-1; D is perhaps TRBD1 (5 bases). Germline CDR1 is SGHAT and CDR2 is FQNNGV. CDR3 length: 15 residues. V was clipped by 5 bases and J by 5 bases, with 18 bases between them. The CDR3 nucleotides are TGTGCCAGCAGCGTACGATTTCAGGGTGGGACTGAAGCTTTCTTT. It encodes CASSVRFQGGTEAFF.

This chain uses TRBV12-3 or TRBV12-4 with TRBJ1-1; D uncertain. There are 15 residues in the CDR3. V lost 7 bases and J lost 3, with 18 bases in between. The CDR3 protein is CASTAEGVMHTEAFF. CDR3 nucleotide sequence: TGTGCCAGCACCGCGGAGGGAGTCATGCACACTGAAGCTTTCTTT.

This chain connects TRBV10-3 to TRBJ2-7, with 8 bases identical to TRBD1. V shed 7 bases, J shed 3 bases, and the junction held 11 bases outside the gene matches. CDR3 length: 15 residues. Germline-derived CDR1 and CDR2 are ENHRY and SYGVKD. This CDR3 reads CAITQTGAGDYEQYF. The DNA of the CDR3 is TGTGCCATCACCCAGACAGGGGCCGGGGACTACGAGCAGTACTTC.

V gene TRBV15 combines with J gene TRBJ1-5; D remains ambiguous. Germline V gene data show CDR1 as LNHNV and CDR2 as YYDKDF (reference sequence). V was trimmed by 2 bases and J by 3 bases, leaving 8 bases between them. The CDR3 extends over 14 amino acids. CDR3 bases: TGTGCCACCAGCAGAAGACAAGCCAATCAGCCCCAGCATTTT. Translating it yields CATSRRQANQPQHF.

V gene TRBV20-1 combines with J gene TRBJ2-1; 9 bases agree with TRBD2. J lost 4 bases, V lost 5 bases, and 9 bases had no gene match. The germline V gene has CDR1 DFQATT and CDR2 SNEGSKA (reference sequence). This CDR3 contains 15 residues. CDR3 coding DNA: TGCAGTGCTCCATCACTAGCGGGTCCTTACAATGAGCAGTTCTTC. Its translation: CSAPSLAGPYNEQFF.

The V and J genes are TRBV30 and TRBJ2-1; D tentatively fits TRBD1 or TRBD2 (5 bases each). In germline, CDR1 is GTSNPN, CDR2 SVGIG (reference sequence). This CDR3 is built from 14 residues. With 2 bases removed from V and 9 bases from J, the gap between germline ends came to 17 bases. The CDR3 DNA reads TGTGCCTGGAGTTCCGGGGCCGCTATAGGTGAGCAGTTCTTC. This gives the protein CAWSSGAAIGEQFF.

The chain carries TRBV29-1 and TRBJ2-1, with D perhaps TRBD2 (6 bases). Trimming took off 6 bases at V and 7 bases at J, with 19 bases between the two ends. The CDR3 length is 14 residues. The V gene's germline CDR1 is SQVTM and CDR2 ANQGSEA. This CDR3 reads CSVDRESGGNEQFF. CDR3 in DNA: TGCAGCGTCGACCGGGAGAGTGGCGGGAATGAGCAGTTCTTC.

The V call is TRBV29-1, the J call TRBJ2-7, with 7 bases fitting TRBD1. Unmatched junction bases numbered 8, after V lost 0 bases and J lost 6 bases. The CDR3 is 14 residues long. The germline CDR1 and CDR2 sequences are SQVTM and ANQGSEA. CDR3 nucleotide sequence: TGCAGCGTTGAAGATCGAGGGGACAGTCTCGAGCAGTACTTC. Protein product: CSVEDRGDSLEQYF.

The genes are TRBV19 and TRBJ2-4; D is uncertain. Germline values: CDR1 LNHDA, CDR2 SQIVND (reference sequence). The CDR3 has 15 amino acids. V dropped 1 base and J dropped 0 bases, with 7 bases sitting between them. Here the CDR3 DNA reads TGTGCCAGTAGTATAGGAGGAGTAGCCAAAAACATTCAGTACTTC. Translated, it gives CASSIGGVAKNIQYF.

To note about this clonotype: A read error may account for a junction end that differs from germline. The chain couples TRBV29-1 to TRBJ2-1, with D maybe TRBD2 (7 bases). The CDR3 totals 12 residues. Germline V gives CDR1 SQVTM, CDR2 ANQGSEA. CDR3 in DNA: TGCAGCGCCTTAGGGGGAGGGAAAGAGCAGTTCTTT. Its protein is CSALGGGKEQFF.

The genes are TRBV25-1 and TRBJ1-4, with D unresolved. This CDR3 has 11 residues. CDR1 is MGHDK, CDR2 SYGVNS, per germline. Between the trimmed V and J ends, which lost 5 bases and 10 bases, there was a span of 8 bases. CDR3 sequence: CASSPAGKLFF. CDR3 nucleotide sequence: TGTGCCAGCAGTCCCGCGGGAAAACTGTTTTTT.

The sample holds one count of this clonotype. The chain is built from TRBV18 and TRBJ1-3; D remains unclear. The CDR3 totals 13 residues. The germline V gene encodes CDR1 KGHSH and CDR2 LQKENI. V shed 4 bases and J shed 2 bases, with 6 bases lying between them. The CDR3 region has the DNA TGTGCCAGCTCACGTGATACTGGAAACACCATATATTTT. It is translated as CASSRDTGNTIYF.

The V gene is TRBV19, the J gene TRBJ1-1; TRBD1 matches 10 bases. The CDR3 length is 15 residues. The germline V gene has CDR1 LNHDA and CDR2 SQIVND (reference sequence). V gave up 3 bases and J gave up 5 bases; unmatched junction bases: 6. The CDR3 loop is CASSMSTGGVTEAFF. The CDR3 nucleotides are TGTGCCAGTAGTATGTCGACAGGGGGCGTTACTGAAGCTTTCTTT.

The CDR3 region is CSVLLEYGYTF. CDR3 nucleotide sequence: TGCAGCGTCTTACTTGAGTATGGCTACACCTTC. The genes are TRBV29-1 and TRBJ1-2; D uncertain. Per germline, CDR1 SQVTM and CDR2 ANQGSEA. V lost 6 bases, J lost 5 bases, and 10 bases lay in between. The CDR3 extends over 11 amino acids.

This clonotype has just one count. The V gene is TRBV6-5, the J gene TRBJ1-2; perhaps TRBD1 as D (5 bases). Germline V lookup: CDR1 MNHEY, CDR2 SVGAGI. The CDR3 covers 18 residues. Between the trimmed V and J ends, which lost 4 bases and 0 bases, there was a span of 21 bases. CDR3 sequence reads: CASSSRGRSLLSNYGYTF. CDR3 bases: TGTGCCAGCAGTTCGAGGGGCAGGAGCCTTCTATCTAACTATGGCTACACCTTC.

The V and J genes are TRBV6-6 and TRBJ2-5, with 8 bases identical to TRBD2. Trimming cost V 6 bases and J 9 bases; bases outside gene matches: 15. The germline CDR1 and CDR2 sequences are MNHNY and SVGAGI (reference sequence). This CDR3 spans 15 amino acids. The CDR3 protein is CASSPGLAAPLAQYF. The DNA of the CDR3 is TGTGCCAGCAGCCCTGGACTAGCCGCCCCGTTGGCCCAGTACTTC.

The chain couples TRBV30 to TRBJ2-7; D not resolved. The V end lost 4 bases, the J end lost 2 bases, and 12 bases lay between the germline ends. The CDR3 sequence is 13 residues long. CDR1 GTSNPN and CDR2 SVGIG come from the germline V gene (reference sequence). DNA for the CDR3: TGTGCCTGGAAACGAGGATCCACCTACGAGCAGTACTTC. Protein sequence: CAWKRGSTYEQYF.

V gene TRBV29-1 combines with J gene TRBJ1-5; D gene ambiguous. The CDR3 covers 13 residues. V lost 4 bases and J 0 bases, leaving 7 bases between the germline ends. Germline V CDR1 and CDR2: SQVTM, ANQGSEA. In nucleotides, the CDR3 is TGCAGCGTTGGGGAGCATAGCAATCAGCCCCAGCATTTT. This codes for CSVGEHSNQPQHF.

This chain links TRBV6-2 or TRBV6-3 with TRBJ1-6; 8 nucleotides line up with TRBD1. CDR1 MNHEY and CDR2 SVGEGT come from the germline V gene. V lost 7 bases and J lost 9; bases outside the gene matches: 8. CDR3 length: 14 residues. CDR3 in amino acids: CASTKDRAVSPLHF. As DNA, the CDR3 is TGTGCCAGCACAAAGGACAGGGCGGTTTCACCCCTCCACTTT.

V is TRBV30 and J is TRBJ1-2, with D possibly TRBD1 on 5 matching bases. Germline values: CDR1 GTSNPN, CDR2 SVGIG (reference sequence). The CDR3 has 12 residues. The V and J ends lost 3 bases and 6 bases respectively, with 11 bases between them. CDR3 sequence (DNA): TGTGCCTGGAGGAATACAGGAGATGGCTACACCTTC. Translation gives CAWRNTGDGYTF.

The CDR3 loop is CASTQWGLATTDTQYF. CDR3 bases: TGTGCCAGCACCCAATGGGGACTAGCGACCACAGATACGCAGTATTTT. The chain combines TRBV6-1 with TRBJ2-3; 10 nucleotides match TRBD2. The trim removed 7 bases at V and 2 bases at J, leaving 9 bases unmatched. The length of the CDR3 is 16 residues. CDR1 is MNHNS and CDR2 is SASEGT in the germline V gene.

Here the CDR3 DNA reads TGTGCCAGCAGAACCCAGGACAGGTGGAGGGGTGAGCAGTTCTTC. Translating gives CASRTQDRWRGEQFF. The V and J genes are TRBV6-2 or TRBV6-3 and TRBJ2-1; D may be TRBD1 (7 bases). Trimming took 6 bases from V and 9 from J, leaving 21 bases between them. CDR1 and CDR2 from the germline V gene are MNHEY and SVGEGT. The CDR3 contains 15 residues.

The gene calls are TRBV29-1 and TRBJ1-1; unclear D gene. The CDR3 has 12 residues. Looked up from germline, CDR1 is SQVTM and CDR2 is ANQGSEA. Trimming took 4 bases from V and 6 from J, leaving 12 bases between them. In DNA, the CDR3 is TGCAGCGTTGTAGTTTCAGACCCTGAAGCTTTCTTT. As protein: CSVVVSDPEAFF.

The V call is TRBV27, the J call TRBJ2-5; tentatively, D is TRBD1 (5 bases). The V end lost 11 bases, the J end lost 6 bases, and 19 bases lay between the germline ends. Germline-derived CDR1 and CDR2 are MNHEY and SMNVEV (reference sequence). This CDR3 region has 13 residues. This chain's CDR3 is CADLDGAQQTQYF. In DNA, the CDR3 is TGTGCCGATTTAGATGGGGCTCAGCAGACCCAGTACTTC.

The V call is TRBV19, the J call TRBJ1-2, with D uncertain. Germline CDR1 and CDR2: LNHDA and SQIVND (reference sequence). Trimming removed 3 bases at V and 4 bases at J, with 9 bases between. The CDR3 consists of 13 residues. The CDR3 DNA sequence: TGTGCCAGTAGTATGTCGGGGATCTATGGCTACACCTTC. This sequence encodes CASSMSGIYGYTF.

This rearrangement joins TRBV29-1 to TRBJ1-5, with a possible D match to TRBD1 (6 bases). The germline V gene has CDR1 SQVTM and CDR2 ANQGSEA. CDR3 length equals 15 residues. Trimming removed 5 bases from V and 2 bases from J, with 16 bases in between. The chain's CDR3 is CSVQDSGRGNQPQHF. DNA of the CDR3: TGCAGCGTTCAGGACAGCGGTCGGGGCAATCAGCCCCAGCATTTT. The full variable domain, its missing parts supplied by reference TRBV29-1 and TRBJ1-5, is SAVISQKPSRDICQRGTSLTIQCQVDSQVTMMFWYRQQPGQSLTLIATANQGSEATYESGFVIDKFPISRPNLTFSTLTVSNMSPEDSSIYLCSVQDSGRGNQPQHFGDGTRLSIL.

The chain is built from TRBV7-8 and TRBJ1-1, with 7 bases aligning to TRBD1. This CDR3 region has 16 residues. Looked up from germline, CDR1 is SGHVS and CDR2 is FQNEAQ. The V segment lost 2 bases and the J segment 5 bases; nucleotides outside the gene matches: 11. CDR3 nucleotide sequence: TGTGCCAGCAGCTTACTGCCGACAGGGTCGAAAACTGAAGCTTTCTTT. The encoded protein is CASSLLPTGSKTEAFF.

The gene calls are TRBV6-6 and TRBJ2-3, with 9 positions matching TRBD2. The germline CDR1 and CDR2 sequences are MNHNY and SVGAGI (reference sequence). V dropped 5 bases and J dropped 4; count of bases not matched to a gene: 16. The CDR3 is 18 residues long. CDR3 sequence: CASSVRRISGSVPDTQYF. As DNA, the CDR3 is TGTGCCAGCAGTGTCCGCCGAATTAGCGGGAGTGTGCCAGATACGCAGTATTTT.